Presented here are 23 T cell receptor beta chains from one specimen sequenced in a study of T-cell reconstitution after alpha-beta-depleted transplantation in children. Unique molecular identifiers featured in how the TCRbeta library was prepared. Each CDR3 protein gets one entry after TCRdb re-called the PCR reads with MiXCR. In the table there are 250,000 or so distinct CDR3 sequences, roughly 8.2% of which are singletons. The specimen was PBMCs, mostly from graft donor cells, collected 180 days after TCRalphabeta/CD19-depleted stem cell transplant. The receptors here all came from a male patient aged 5 to 17 who had a stem cell transplant for acute lymphoblastic leukemia, so the T cells may come from the graft donor.

This clonotype was observed many times. The genes are TRBV11-2 and TRBJ1-1; no definite D call. The V and J ends lost 3 bases and 3 bases respectively, with 8 bases between them. The CDR3 consists of 13 residues. The germline V gene encodes CDR1 SGHAT and CDR2 FQNNGV. This CDR3 reads CASSLRGYTEAFF. The DNA of the CDR3 is TGTGCCAGCAGCTTGAGAGGGTACACTGAAGCTTTCTTT. Full variable domain (rest looked up from reference TRBV11-2 and TRBJ1-1): EAGVAQSPRYKIIEKRQSVAFWCNPISGHATLYWYQQILGQGPKLLIQFQNNGVVDDSQLPKDRFSAERLKGVDSTLKIQPAKLEDSAVYLCASSLRGYTEAFFGQGTRLTVV.

This clonotype was counted ten times or more. The chain is built from TRBV5-6 and TRBJ2-1; 7 bases align to TRBD1. The length of the CDR3 is 12 residues. CDR1 is SGHDT and CDR2 is YYEEEE in the germline V gene. V lost 0 bases, J lost 13 bases, and 4 bases stayed unmatched. CDR3 residues: CASSLGDSNQFF. CDR3 sequence (DNA): TGTGCCAGCAGCTTGGGGGACAGTAATCAGTTCTTC.

V and J are TRBV2 and TRBJ2-1, with D maybe TRBD2 (6 bases). The V end lost 0 bases, the J end lost 4 bases, and 10 bases lay between the germline ends. The CDR3 totals 15 residues. Per germline, CDR1 SNHLY and CDR2 FYNNEI. The DNA of the CDR3 is TGTGCCAGCAGTGAAGCTACCGGGGGTTACAATGAGCAGTTCTTC. This sequence encodes CASSEATGGYNEQFF.

This clonotype was recorded at least ten times. The chain joins TRBV10-2 to TRBJ1-2; D is unresolved. The CDR3 has 13 residues. V was shortened by 6 bases and J by 8 bases, with 16 bases between the two germline ends. Germline V gene lookup returns CDR1 WSHSY and CDR2 SAAADI. DNA for the CDR3: TGCGCCAGCAGCCCGACTTGGATGGGAGGCTACACCTTC. The encoded protein is CASSPTWMGGYTF.

In this sample, this clonotype turned up many times. This rearrangement joins TRBV12-3 or TRBV12-4 to TRBJ2-5; 7 positions agree with TRBD2. The CDR3 is made up of 15 amino acids. J lost 5 bases, V lost 1 base, and 7 bases had no gene match. CDR3 protein: CASSLGGSPSETQYF. The DNA for the CDR3 is TGTGCCAGCAGTTTAGGCGGGAGCCCCTCCGAGACCCAGTACTTC.

In the case of this clonotype: This could be a read error, since a much larger clone is one nucleotide away. This CDR3 is missing its conserved last phenylalanine or tryptophan, likely due to a read error. The gene calls are TRBV27 and TRBJ2-1; 7 nucleotides line up with TRBD2. The CDR3 length is 15 residues. From germline, CDR1 is MNHEY and CDR2 SMNVEV (reference sequence). V was clipped by 5 bases and J by 4 bases; unmatched bases: 8. The CDR3 DNA reads as TGTGCCAGCAGTCGGGGCGGGGGAGGGTACAATGAGCAGTTCTGC. Amino acid sequence: CASSRGGGGYNEQFC.

Ten or more counts support this clonotype. V usage is TRBV6-1 and J usage is TRBJ1-6; D is uncertain. Germline CDR1 reads MNHNS; CDR2 reads SASEGT. Trimming removed 7 bases from V and 0 bases from J, with 22 bases in between. The CDR3 sequence is 19 residues long. The CDR3 nucleotides are TGTGCCAGCAATAACCTCGGACTCCTATCGAGCTCCTATAATTCACCCCTCCACTTT. It yields the protein CASNNLGLLSSSYNSPLHF.

The table lists this clonotype with a few counts. V is TRBV27 and J is TRBJ2-3; 10 bases agree with TRBD2. CDR1 MNHEY and CDR2 SMNVEV come from the germline V gene (reference sequence). J lost 2 bases, V lost 5 bases, and 10 bases had no gene match. The CDR3 length is 17 residues. The CDR3 DNA reads TGTGCCAGCAGTCTCCTGCGGACTAGCGGATTCACAGATACGCAGTATTTT. Translated: CASSLLRTSGFTDTQYF.

This clonotype was observed many times. The rearrangement links TRBV5-1 to TRBJ2-1, with 11 nucleotides matching TRBD1. This CDR3 contains 16 residues. V gave up 5 bases and J gave up 8 bases; unmatched junction bases: 12. Germline lookup yields CDR1 SGHRS and CDR2 YFSETQ. CDR3 nucleotide sequence: TGCGCCAGCAGACGCGACCGGGACAGGGGGTGGGATGAGCAGTTCTTC. Translating it yields CASRRDRDRGWDEQFF.

This clonotype appeared many times. The junction differs from germline at one of its ends, possibly a read error. The chain links TRBV20-1 to TRBJ2-7; D is ambiguous. The CDR3 covers 15 residues. Germline V gene sequence: CDR1 DFQATT, CDR2 SNEGSKA (reference sequence). The CDR3 here is CSARVRVEGVYEQYF. The CDR3 nucleotides read TGCAGTGCGAGAGTCCGGGTCGAAGGCGTCTACGAGCAGTACTTC.

This clonotype was observed at least ten times. V gene TRBV12-3 or TRBV12-4 combines with J gene TRBJ1-5, with TRBD1 identical over 7 bases. V was clipped by 1 base and J by 7 bases; unmatched bases: 7. The CDR3 consists of 15 residues. CDR3 region: CASSLEPGGGQPQHF. CDR3 DNA: TGTGCCAGCAGTTTAGAGCCAGGGGGAGGGCAGCCCCAGCATTTT.

This clonotype came up a few times. The chain joins TRBV6-1 to TRBJ2-2; 8 bases line up with TRBD1. After removal of 7 bases from V and 0 bases from J, the junction contained 4 bases not matched to a gene. The CDR3 has 15 amino acids. Germline CDR1 and CDR2: MNHNS and SASEGT. CDR3 coding DNA: TGTGCCAGCACCCGGACAGGGACGAACACCGGGGAGCTGTTTTTT. Translating gives CASTRTGTNTGELFF.

This clonotype was seen at least ten times. V is TRBV12-3 or TRBV12-4 and J is TRBJ1-1; D is ambiguous. The V end lost 5 bases, the J end lost 10 bases, and 17 bases lay between the germline ends. The CDR3 length is 13 residues. The CDR3 here is CASSLGRVRGAFF. The CDR3 DNA reads TGTGCCAGCAGTCTCGGGAGGGTTCGGGGAGCTTTCTTT.

Ten or more counts support this clonotype. V and J are TRBV5-1 and TRBJ1-1; D uncertain. This CDR3 spans 13 amino acids. Germline-derived CDR1 and CDR2 are SGHRS and YFSETQ. The V end was cut by 0 bases, the J end by 2 bases, with 5 bases between. CDR3 bases: TGCGCCAGCAGCTTGGAACAAAACACTGAAGCTTTCTTT. This codes for CASSLEQNTEAFF.

This clonotype was seen many times. This rearrangement joins TRBV20-1 to TRBJ2-5, with 9 bases aligning to TRBD2. Germline V CDR1 and CDR2: DFQATT, SNEGSKA (reference sequence). The length of the CDR3 is 13 residues. The ends lost 5 bases at V and 4 bases at J; junction bases unmatched: 5. The CDR3 coding sequence is TGCAGTGCTTTACTAGCGGGCGGAGAGACCCAGTACTTC. This codes for CSALLAGGETQYF.

This chain connects TRBV20-1 to TRBJ2-1, with D possibly matching TRBD1 (5 bases). V was cut by 1 base and J by 5 bases, with 9 bases left in between. The germline V gene encodes CDR1 DFQATT and CDR2 SNEGSKA (reference sequence). CDR3 length: 13 residues. This CDR3 reads CSARGSGHNEQFF. CDR3 nucleotide sequence: TGCAGTGCTAGAGGGTCAGGGCACAATGAGCAGTTCTTC.

This clonotype was detected ten times or more. This rearrangement joins TRBV28 to TRBJ1-3; D not certain. Trimming removed 3 bases from V and 0 bases from J, with 15 bases in between. CDR3 length: 17 amino acids. CDR1 and CDR2 (germline): MDHEN, SYDVKM. The CDR3 DNA sequence: TGTGCCAGCAGTTTGATAGTCGGCGCCTCCTCTGGAAACACCATATATTTT. Its translation: CASSLIVGASSGNTIYF.

This clonotype was counted many times. The rearrangement links TRBV20-1 to TRBJ2-6; unclear D gene. Per the germline V gene, CDR1 is DFQATT and CDR2 is SNEGSKA (reference sequence). The V end was cut by 7 bases, the J end by 2 bases, with 9 bases between. This CDR3 comprises 13 residues. CDR3 DNA: TGCAGTGTTCCAGAGCCTGGGGCCAACGTCCTGACTTTC. Translating it yields CSVPEPGANVLTF.

This clonotype was observed at least ten times. The rearrangement uses TRBV20-1 and TRBJ1-2, with D possibly matching TRBD1 (6 bases). Trimming left V 7 bases short and J 2 bases short, with 14 bases between. CDR3 size: 13 residues. Germline V lookup: CDR1 DFQATT, CDR2 SNEGSKA (reference sequence). In DNA form, the CDR3 reads TGCAGTGGGTCGGGGGCTACGAACTATGGCTACACCTTC. Amino acids: CSGSGATNYGYTF.

Ten or more counts support this clonotype. The chain recombines TRBV3-1 with TRBJ1-2; D not resolved. The CDR3 length is 13 residues. CDR1 LGHDT and CDR2 YNNKEL come from the germline V gene (reference sequence). V was trimmed by 2 bases and J by 7 bases, leaving 11 bases between them. The DNA for the CDR3 is TGTGCCAGCAGCCAACCTACGGGAGGTGGCTACACCTTC. Translating gives CASSQPTGGGYTF.

In regard to this clonotype: Given a much more abundant clone one base away, this may be a read error. The CDR3 coding sequence is TGTGCCAGCATTTCCTATGGCTACACCTTC. Translated, it gives CASISYGYTF. The chain has TRBV28 and TRBJ1-2; D uncertain. CDR3 length: 10 residues. Germline V gene data show CDR1 as MDHEN and CDR2 as SYDVKM. Trimming took 7 bases from V and 4 from J, leaving 4 bases between them.

This clonotype has at least ten counts. The chain joins TRBV20-1 to TRBJ2-6; D gene ambiguous. The CDR3 length is 15 residues. Germline values: CDR1 DFQATT, CDR2 SNEGSKA (reference sequence). The V end was cut by 1 base, the J end by 2 bases, with 9 bases between. CDR3 protein: CSARALVTGANVLTF. CDR3 nucleotide sequence: TGCAGTGCTAGAGCTCTAGTAACTGGGGCCAACGTCCTGACTTTC.

The chain combines TRBV28 with TRBJ2-5; tentatively, D is TRBD2 (6 bases). V was cut by 5 bases and J by 1 base, with 17 bases left in between. CDR1 and CDR2 from the germline V gene are MDHEN and SYDVKM. The CDR3 is 16 residues long. The CDR3 is CASSPPRDLSQETQYF. For the CDR3, the DNA is TGTGCCAGCAGTCCCCCCCGGGACTTATCCCAAGAGACCCAGTACTTC.